The 21 T cell receptor beta chains in this list originate from one sample, sequenced in a study of blood T cell repertoires in COVID-19. Using immunoSEQ multiplex PCR, the repertoire was profiled, and TCRdb retains in-frame clones only, with some absent. The sample consists of around 200,000 clones, approximately 80% of them appearing once. The source material was peripheral blood. These receptors all come from a human donor in a cohort sampled during active COVID-19.

In nucleotides, the CDR3 is TGTGCCAGCAGCCAAACACAGGCAACCTCTGGAAACACCATATATTTT. Translated, it gives CASSQTQATSGNTIYF. This sequence joins TRBV4-2 and TRBJ1-3; D may be TRBD1 (5 bases). Germline V gene data show CDR1 as LGHNA and CDR2 as YNFKEQ. Trimming shortened V by 2 bases and J by 0 bases, and 11 bases separated the two germline ends. This CDR3 region has 16 residues.

V usage is TRBV29-1 and J usage is TRBJ2-3; 7 bases match TRBD1. Germline CDR1 SQVTM, CDR2 ANQGSEA. Losses at the gene ends were 1 base for V and 2 bases for J; bases not matched to a gene: 3. The CDR3 consists of 14 residues. The CDR3 spells CSVEGQGSTDTQYF. CDR3 coding DNA: TGCAGCGTTGAAGGACAGGGATCCACAGATACGCAGTATTTT.

The gene calls are TRBV6-5 and TRBJ2-2, with D possibly TRBD2 on 5 matching bases. The CDR3 runs to 14 residues. Trimming removed 6 bases from V and 1 base from J, with 9 bases in between. Looked up from germline, CDR1 is MNHEY and CDR2 is SVGAGI. CDR3 in DNA: TGTGCCAGCAGCCGGACTCTGAACACCGGGGAGCTGTTTTTT. It is translated as CASSRTLNTGELFF.

The rearrangement uses TRBV5-1 and TRBJ1-1; 9 bases are a match to TRBD1. The V gene end was trimmed by 4 bases and the J gene end by 0 bases; junction bases not matched to a gene: 4. This CDR3 has 15 amino acids. Germline CDR1 and CDR2: SGHRS and YFSETQ. The DNA of the CDR3 is TGCGCCAGCAGCCCCGGGACAGGGATGAACACTGAAGCTTTCTTT. It specifies CASSPGTGMNTEAFF.

The CDR3 nucleotides are TGCGCCAGCAGCCTAAGACAGGGTCAACTCCATGGCTACACCTTC. It is translated as CASSLRQGQLHGYTF. V usage is TRBV5-1 and J usage is TRBJ1-2, with 7 bases that match TRBD1. This CDR3 spans 15 amino acids. CDR1 and CDR2 from the germline V gene are SGHRS and YFSETQ. The V gene end was trimmed by 4 bases and the J gene end by 6 bases; junction bases not matched to a gene: 12. Full variable domain (missing parts from reference TRBV5-1 and TRBJ1-2): KAGVTQTPRYLIKTRGQQVTLSCSPISGHRSVSWYQQTPGQGLQFLFEYFSETQRNKGNFPGRFSGRQFSNSRSEMNVSTLELGDSALYLCASSLRQGQLHGYTFGSGTRLTVV.

The J gene is TRBJ2-7, the V gene TRBV6-5, with a possible D match to TRBD2 (6 bases). Germline-derived CDR1 and CDR2 are MNHEY and SVGAGI. Trimming cost V 4 bases and J 4 bases, with 14 bases left between them. The CDR3 length is 14 residues. The CDR3 is CASSSTGEAYEQYF. CDR3 in DNA: TGTGCCAGCAGTTCCACCGGGGAGGCATACGAGCAGTACTTC.

Points on this clone: The identical CDR3 is also encoded by other nucleotide sequences in the sample. The chain links TRBV6-5 to TRBJ2-5; the D gene is possibly TRBD1 (6 bases). V was pared by 0 bases and J by 4 bases, with 12 bases between. The V gene's germline CDR1 is MNHEY and CDR2 SVGAGI. The CDR3 sequence is 15 residues long. CDR3 loop: CASSYSGGAGETQYF. DNA for the CDR3: TGTGCCAGCAGTTACTCTGGGGGCGCAGGAGAGACCCAGTACTTC.

This chain uses TRBV13 with TRBJ2-2, with 8 bases lining up with TRBD2. The CDR3 extends over 14 amino acids. Germline CDR1 reads PRHDT; CDR2 reads FYEKMQ (reference sequence). V dropped 6 bases and J dropped 6; count of bases not matched to a gene: 6. Written as DNA, the CDR3 is TGTGCCAGCAGTCTGAGCGGGGGTTCCGGGGAGCTGTTTTTT. The encoded protein is CASSLSGGSGELFF. Full variable domain (outside the CDR3, taken from reference TRBV13 and TRBJ2-2): AAGVIQSPRHLIKEKRETATLKCYPIPRHDTVYWYQQGPGQDPQFLISFYEKMQSDKGSIPDRFSAQQFSDYHSELNMSSLELGDSALYFCASSLSGGSGELFFGEGSRLTVL.

This chain connects TRBV27 to TRBJ1-1; no clear D gene. Trimming cost V 2 bases and J 7 bases, with 20 bases left between them. The germline gives CDR1 MNHEY, CDR2 SMNVEV (reference sequence). The CDR3 loop spans 16 amino acids. CDR3 protein: CASSLIDGGGLFEAFF. CDR3 nucleotide sequence: TGTGCCAGCAGTTTAATAGATGGAGGAGGATTATTTGAAGCTTTCTTT.

The chain carries TRBV5-1 and TRBJ1-1; perhaps TRBD1 as D (6 bases). The CDR3 length is 14 residues. The V end was cut by 4 bases, the J end by 1 base, with 11 bases between. CDR1 is SGHRS and CDR2 is YFSETQ in the germline V gene. The chain's CDR3 is CASSMDSGNTEAFF. For the CDR3, the DNA is TGCGCCAGCAGCATGGACAGCGGGAACACTGAAGCTTTCTTT.

The chain carries TRBV5-1 and TRBJ1-1, with 9 bases identical to TRBD1. V trimming: 2 bases; J trimming: 6 bases; junction bases outside the gene matches: 8. CDR3 length: 15 residues. Germline V gene lookup returns CDR1 SGHRS and CDR2 YFSETQ. CDR3 bases: TGCGCCAGCAGCTTCACCGGGACAGGGCAATCTGAAGCTTTCTTT. Protein product: CASSFTGTGQSEAFF.

V gene TRBV20-1 combines with J gene TRBJ1-2, with D possibly TRBD1 on 5 matching bases. From germline, CDR1 is DFQATT and CDR2 SNEGSKA (reference sequence). This CDR3 has 14 amino acids. The ends were cut back, 3 bases at V and 3 bases at J, with 14 bases in the middle. The chain's CDR3 is CSASPPGRDYGYTF. CDR3 bases: TGCAGTGCTAGTCCCCCAGGCAGGGACTATGGCTACACCTTC.

The genes are TRBV10-3 and TRBJ2-7, with a tentative D call TRBD2 (6 bases). CDR1 is ENHRY and CDR2 is SYGVKD in the germline V gene. The CDR3 totals 17 residues. V was pared by 3 bases and J by 4 bases, with 22 bases between. Here the CDR3 reads CAISDSHLSAGKYEQYF. The CDR3 DNA reads TGTGCCATCAGTGACTCCCACCTCTCAGCGGGTAAATACGAGCAGTACTTC.

The table lists this clone with a few counts. The rearrangement joins TRBV5-8 to TRBJ2-3; TRBD2 is a possible D gene (6 bases). The length of the CDR3 is 15 residues. The V and J ends lost 1 base and 1 base respectively, with 10 bases between them. Germline values: CDR1 SGHTS, CDR2 YDEGEE. CDR3 sequence reads: CASSLPGDRTDTQYF. DNA of the CDR3: TGTGCCAGCAGCTTGCCGGGGGACCGCACAGATACGCAGTATTTT.

V is TRBV11-2 and J is TRBJ1-5; D gene uncertain. V was pared by 3 bases and J by 0 bases, with 3 bases between. The germline CDR1 and CDR2 sequences are SGHAT and FQNNGV. This CDR3 is 13 amino acids long. In DNA form, the CDR3 reads TGTGCCAGCAGCTTCGGTAGCAATCAGCCCCAGCATTTT. Translating gives CASSFGSNQPQHF.

The V call is TRBV7-8, the J call TRBJ1-1; the match to TRBD1 covers 10 bases. Losses at the gene ends were 4 bases for V and 11 bases for J; bases not matched to a gene: 10. CDR1 is SGHVS and CDR2 is FQNEAQ in the germline V gene. This CDR3 has 14 residues. CDR3 sequence reads: CASSSGTGVIEAFF. In DNA form, the CDR3 reads TGTGCCAGCAGCTCCGGGACAGGGGTTATAGAGGCTTTCTTT.

This rearrangement joins TRBV15 to TRBJ2-2, with a weak D call TRBD2 (7 bases). Trimming shortened V by 0 bases and J by 2 bases, and 13 bases separated the two germline ends. This CDR3 contains 17 residues. Germline values: CDR1 LNHNV, CDR2 YYDKDF (reference sequence). CDR3 in amino acids: CATSRDYAGANTGELFF. The CDR3, as DNA: TGTGCCACCAGCAGAGATTACGCGGGGGCCAACACCGGGGAGCTGTTTTTT.

V gene TRBV5-1 combines with J gene TRBJ1-2; D is unclear. Germline loops: CDR1 SGHRS, CDR2 YFSETQ. V was trimmed by 4 bases and J by 1 base, leaving 11 bases between them. The CDR3 totals 14 residues. The CDR3 protein is CASSPDGSNYGYTF. The CDR3 DNA is TGCGCCAGCAGCCCCGATGGGAGTAACTATGGCTACACCTTC.

The chain joins TRBV6-1 to TRBJ1-1; no definite D call. With 1 base removed from V and 2 bases from J, the gap between germline ends came to 8 bases. CDR1 is MNHNS and CDR2 is SASEGT in the germline V gene. The CDR3 contains 14 residues. The CDR3 sequence is CASSEVGGNTEAFF. Written as DNA, the CDR3 is TGTGCCAGCAGTGAAGTCGGAGGAAACACTGAAGCTTTCTTT.

The V and J genes are TRBV7-2 and TRBJ1-1; 8 bases agree with TRBD1. Germline CDR1 is SGHTA and CDR2 is FQGNSA. The CDR3 has 16 residues. Trimming at V came to 5 bases and at J to 4 bases, leaving 12 bases not matched to a gene. In DNA form, the CDR3 reads TGTGCCAGCAGCGACCGGGGAGGACAGGGATTCACTGAAGCTTTCTTT. Protein sequence: CASSDRGGQGFTEAFF.

The V and J genes are TRBV5-1 and TRBJ1-5; D ambiguous. This CDR3 has 14 amino acids. Trimming shortened V by 4 bases and J by 2 bases, and 10 bases separated the two germline ends. Germline V CDR1 and CDR2: SGHRS, YFSETQ. The DNA of the CDR3 is TGCGCCAGCAGCCCGGACTGGGGCAATCAGCCCCAGCATTTT. Protein product: CASSPDWGNQPQHF.